The entry that follows covers one T cell receptor (beta chain) sequence. Its antigen is unidentified. This sample was taken from a study of T cell responses to AZD1222 COVID-19 vaccine. About the study: Both about-4-week and about-12-week second-dose recipients were combined.

This table comes from immunoSEQ multiplex PCR, and its TCRdb copy is limited to in-frame clones, with some not included. The sample yields 200,000 or so clones, about 94% seen once. Study results and caveats: Nearly half of spike-specific TCRs reportedly target unmutated variant regions.

V lost 1 base, J lost 5 bases, and 9 bases lay in between. The CDR3 loop spans 15 amino acids. CDR1 and CDR2 from the germline V gene are SGHVS and FNYEAQ. V is TRBV7-6 and J is TRBJ1-6; a possible D gene is TRBD1 (6 bases). Sequenced material: peripheral blood, taken on day 0 of AZD1222 vaccination. The receptor was isolated from an adult in good health. The CDR3 DNA is TGTGCCAGCAGCTTAGGTGGACAGCATAATTCACCCCTCCACTTT. This translates into CASSLGGQHNSPLHF.